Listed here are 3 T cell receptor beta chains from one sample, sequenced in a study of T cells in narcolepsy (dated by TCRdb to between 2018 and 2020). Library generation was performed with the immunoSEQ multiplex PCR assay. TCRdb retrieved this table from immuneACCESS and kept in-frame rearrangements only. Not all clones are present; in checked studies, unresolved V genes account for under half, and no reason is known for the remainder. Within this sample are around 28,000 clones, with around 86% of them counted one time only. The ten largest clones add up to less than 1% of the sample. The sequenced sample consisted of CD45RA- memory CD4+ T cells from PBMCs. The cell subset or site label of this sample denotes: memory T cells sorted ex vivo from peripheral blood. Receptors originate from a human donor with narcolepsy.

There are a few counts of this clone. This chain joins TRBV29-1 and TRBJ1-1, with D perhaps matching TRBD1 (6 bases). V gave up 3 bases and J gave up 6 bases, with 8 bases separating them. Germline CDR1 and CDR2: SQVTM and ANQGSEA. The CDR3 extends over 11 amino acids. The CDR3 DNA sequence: TGCAGCGTTGACAGGGGAGCTGAAGCTTTCTTT. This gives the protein CSVDRGAEAFF.

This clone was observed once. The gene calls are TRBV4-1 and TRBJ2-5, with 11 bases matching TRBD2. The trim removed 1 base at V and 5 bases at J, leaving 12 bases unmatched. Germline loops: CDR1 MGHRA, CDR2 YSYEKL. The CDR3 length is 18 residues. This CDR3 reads CASSQVNLGLAGGETQYF. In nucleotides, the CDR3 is TGCGCCAGCAGCCAAGTGAACTTAGGGCTAGCGGGGGGTGAGACCCAGTACTTC.

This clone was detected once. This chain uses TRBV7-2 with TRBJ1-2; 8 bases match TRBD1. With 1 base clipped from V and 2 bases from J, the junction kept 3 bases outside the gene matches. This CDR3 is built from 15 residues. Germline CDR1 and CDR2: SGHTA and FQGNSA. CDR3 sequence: CASSLDNRGNYGYTF. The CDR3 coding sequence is TGTGCCAGCAGCTTAGACAACAGGGGGAACTATGGCTACACCTTC.